A single sample gave rise to the 15 T cell receptor beta chains below, sequenced in a study of monozygotic twins with inflammatory bowel disease. TCRdb reprocessed the 5' RACE reads; each CDR3 protein has one entry and no DNA is given. The sample data list 400,000 to 500,000 distinct CDR3 sequences. The sample comprised blood. Receptor source: a human donor with ulcerative colitis or Crohn's disease, or a healthy co-twin of an affected twin (not recorded which).

The V and J genes are TRBV15 and TRBJ2-1; TCRdb selects TRBD1, and the lack of DNA leaves this call unchecked. The CDR3 totals 14 residues. The germline V gene encodes CDR1 LNHNV and CDR2 YYDKDF (reference sequence). This CDR3 reads CATSRNRQGNEQFF.

The rearrangement uses TRBV6-1 and TRBJ1-2; TCRdb's D gene call, TRBD1, goes unchecked for lack of DNA. CDR1 is MNHNS, CDR2 SASEGT, per germline. CDR3 size: 14 residues. The CDR3 region is CASSPDSSFYGYTF.

The chain couples TRBV14 to TRBJ2-3. The CDR3 contains 13 residues. Germline V gene lookup returns CDR1 SGHDN and CDR2 FVKESK. The CDR3 loop reads CASSQDLQDTQYF.

The chain is built from TRBV6-2 or TRBV6-3 and TRBJ2-1; no DNA is available, so the TRBD1 call from TCRdb remains unchecked. Looked up from germline, CDR1 is MNHEY and CDR2 is SVGEGT. This CDR3 comprises 15 residues. The CDR3 region is CASTPGTAWYNEQFF.

The chain employs TRBV20-1 and TRBJ2-1; TCRdb's D gene call, TRBD2, goes unchecked for lack of DNA. Germline V gene data show CDR1 as DFQATT and CDR2 as SNEGSKA (reference sequence). The CDR3 is 16 amino acids. CDR3 loop: CSARDRRGRKVYEQFF.

The chain has TRBV5-1 and TRBJ2-1. The germline V gene encodes CDR1 SGHRS and CDR2 YFSETQ. The CDR3 covers 11 residues. This CDR3 reads CASTSLNEQFF.

The chain links TRBV5-8 to TRBJ1-5; the TRBD1 assignment by TCRdb is unverifiable without DNA. The CDR3 has 15 residues. Per germline, CDR1 SGHTS and CDR2 YDEGEE. The CDR3 sequence is CASSLGVFSNQPQHF.

The rearrangement uses TRBV5-1 and TRBJ1-1. This CDR3 region has 16 residues. In germline, CDR1 is SGHRS, CDR2 YFSETQ. CDR3 residues: CASSAGRTAGNTEAFF.

The chain uses TRBV6-2 or TRBV6-3 and TRBJ2-1; the D call from TCRdb, TRBD2, cannot be confirmed without DNA. CDR1 is MNHEY and CDR2 is SVGEGT in the germline V gene. The CDR3 covers 18 residues. The chain's CDR3 is CASSHAESGRASYNEQFF.

V gene TRBV12-2 combines with J gene TRBJ2-5; TCRdb's D call of TRBD2 is untestable without DNA. TRBV12-2 is a pseudogene segment. CDR3 length: 15 residues. CDR3 residues: CASRPSVLEEETQYF.

This chain links TRBV5-1 with TRBJ2-1; lacking DNA, the TRBD2 call made by TCRdb goes unchecked. The CDR3 covers 14 residues. From germline, CDR1 is SGHRS and CDR2 YFSETQ. The CDR3 sequence is CASSSGLAGSGQFF.

The gene calls are TRBV20-1 and TRBJ2-7; TCRdb's D call, TRBD2, is unchecked because there is no DNA. Germline CDR1 and CDR2: DFQATT and SNEGSKA (reference sequence). The CDR3 sequence is 18 residues long. This CDR3 reads CSARDNVGLAGGPYEQYF.

The rearrangement joins TRBV20-1 to TRBJ1-1. This CDR3 contains 14 residues. Germline V gives CDR1 DFQATT, CDR2 SNEGSKA (reference sequence). This chain's CDR3 is CSARDTWANTEAFF.

The chain joins TRBV11-3 to TRBJ2-1; there is no DNA to check the TCRdb D call of TRBD2. Germline CDR1 is SGHNT and CDR2 is YENEEA. The CDR3 loop spans 12 amino acids. CDR3 sequence reads: CASSLRGAVQFF.

This chain uses TRBV12-3 or TRBV12-4 with TRBJ1-6. The length of the CDR3 is 13 residues. The CDR3 is CASSLRPNSPLHF.